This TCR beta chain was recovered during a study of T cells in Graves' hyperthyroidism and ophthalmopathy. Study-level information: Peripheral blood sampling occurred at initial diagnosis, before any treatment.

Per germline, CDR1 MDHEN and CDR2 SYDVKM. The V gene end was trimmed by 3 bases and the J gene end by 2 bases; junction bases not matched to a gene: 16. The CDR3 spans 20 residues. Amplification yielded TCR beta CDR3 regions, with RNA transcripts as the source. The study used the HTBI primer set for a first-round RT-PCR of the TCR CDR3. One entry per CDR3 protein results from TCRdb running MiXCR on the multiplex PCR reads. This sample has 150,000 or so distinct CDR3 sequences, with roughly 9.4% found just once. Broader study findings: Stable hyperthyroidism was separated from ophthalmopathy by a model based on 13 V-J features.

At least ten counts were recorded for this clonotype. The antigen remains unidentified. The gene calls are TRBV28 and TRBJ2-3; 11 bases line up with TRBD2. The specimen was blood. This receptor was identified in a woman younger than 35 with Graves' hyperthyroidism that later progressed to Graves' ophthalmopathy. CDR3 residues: CASSFPAGTSGPIYTDTQYF. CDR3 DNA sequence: TGTGCCAGCAGTTTCCCCGCCGGGACTAGCGGCCCTATTTACACAGATACGCAGTATTTT.